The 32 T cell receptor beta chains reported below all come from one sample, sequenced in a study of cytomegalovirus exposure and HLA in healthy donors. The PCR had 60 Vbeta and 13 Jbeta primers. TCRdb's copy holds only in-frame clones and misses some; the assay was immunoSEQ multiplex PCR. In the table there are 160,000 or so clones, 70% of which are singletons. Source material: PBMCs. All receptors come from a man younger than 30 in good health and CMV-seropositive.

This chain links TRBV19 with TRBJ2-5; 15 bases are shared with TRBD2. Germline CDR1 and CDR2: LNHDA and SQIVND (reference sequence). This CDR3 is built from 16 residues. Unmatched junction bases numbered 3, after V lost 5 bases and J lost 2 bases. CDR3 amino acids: CASSPGLAGGQETQYF. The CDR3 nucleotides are TGTGCCAGTAGTCCAGGACTAGCGGGGGGGCAAGAGACCCAGTACTTC.

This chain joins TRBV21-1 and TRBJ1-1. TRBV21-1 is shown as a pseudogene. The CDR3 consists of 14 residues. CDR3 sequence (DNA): TGTGCCAGCAGCAAAGATCCGGCCGCGTGGAGAGCTTTCTTT. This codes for CASSKDPAAWRAFF.

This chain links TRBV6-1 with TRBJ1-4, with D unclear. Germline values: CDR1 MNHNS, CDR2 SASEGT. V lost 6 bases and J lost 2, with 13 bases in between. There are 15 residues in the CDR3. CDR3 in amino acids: CASRKGAGTNEKLFF. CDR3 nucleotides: TGTGCCAGCAGAAAGGGTGCGGGGACTAATGAAAAACTGTTTTTT.

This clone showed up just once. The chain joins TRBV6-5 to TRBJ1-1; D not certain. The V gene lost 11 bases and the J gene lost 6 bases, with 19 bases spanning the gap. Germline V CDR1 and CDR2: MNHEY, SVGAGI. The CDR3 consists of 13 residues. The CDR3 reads CAASDGVKAEAFF. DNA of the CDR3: TGTGCCGCCAGTGACGGGGTTAAAGCTGAAGCTTTCTTT.

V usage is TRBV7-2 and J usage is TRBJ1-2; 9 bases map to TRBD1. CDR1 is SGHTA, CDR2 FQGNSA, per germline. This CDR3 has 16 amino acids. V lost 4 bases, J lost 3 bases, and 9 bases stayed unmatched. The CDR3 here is CASSSLGTGIYYGYTF. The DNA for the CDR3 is TGTGCCAGCAGCTCACTCGGGACAGGGATCTACTATGGCTACACCTTC.

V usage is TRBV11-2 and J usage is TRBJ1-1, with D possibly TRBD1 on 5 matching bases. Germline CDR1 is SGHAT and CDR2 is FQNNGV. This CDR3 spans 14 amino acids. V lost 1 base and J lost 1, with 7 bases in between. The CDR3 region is CASSLVGGNTEAFF. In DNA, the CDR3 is TGTGCCAGCAGCTTAGTGGGGGGGAACACTGAAGCTTTCTTT.

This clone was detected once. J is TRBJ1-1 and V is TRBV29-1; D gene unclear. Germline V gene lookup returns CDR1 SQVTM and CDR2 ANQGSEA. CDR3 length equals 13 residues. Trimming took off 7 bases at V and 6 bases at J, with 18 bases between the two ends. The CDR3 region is CSAAGVRSAEAFF. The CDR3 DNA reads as TGCAGCGCGGCCGGGGTCCGGAGTGCTGAAGCTTTCTTT.

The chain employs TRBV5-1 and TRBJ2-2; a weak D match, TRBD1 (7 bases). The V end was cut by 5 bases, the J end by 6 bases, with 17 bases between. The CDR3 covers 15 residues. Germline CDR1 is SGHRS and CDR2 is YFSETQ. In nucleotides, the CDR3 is TGCGCCAGCAGTATCCAGGGGGGTAGCCCCGGGGAGCTGTTTTTT. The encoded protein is CASSIQGGSPGELFF. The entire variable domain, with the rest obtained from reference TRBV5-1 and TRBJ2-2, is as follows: KAGVTQTPRYLIKTRGQQVTLSCSPISGHRSVSWYQQTPGQGLQFLFEYFSETQRNKGNFPGRFSGRQFSNSRSEMNVSTLELGDSALYLCASSIQGGSPGELFFGEGSRLTVL.

CDR3: CASSQGLFTDTQYF. Here the CDR3 DNA reads TGTGCCAGCAGCCAGGGACTCTTCACAGATACGCAGTATTTT. This chain links TRBV7-9 with TRBJ2-3; maybe TRBD2 (6 bases). Germline CDR1 and CDR2: SEHNR and FQNEAQ (reference sequence). CDR3 length equals 14 residues. Trimming pared 5 bases from V and 2 bases from J, leaving 11 bases between.

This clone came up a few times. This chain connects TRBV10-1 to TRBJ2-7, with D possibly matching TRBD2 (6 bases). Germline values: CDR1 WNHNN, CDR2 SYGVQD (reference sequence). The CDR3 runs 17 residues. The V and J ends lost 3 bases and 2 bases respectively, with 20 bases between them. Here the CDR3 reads CASSEWDSRVSTYEQYV. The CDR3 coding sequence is TGCGCCAGCAGTGAATGGGACTCGAGGGTATCGACCTACGAGCAGTACGTC.

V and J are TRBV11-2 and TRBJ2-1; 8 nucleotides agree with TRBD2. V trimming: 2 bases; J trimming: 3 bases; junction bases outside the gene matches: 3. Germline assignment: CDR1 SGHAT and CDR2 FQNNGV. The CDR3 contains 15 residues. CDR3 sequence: CASSLPGLDYNEQFF. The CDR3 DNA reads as TGTGCCAGCAGCTTACCGGGACTAGACTACAATGAGCAGTTCTTC.

The CDR3 protein is CASSSVRTETYGYTF. CDR3 in DNA: TGTGCCAGCAGCTCTGTTAGGACAGAAACCTATGGCTACACCTTC. V usage is TRBV5-8 and J usage is TRBJ1-2; D is possibly TRBD1 (6 bases). Trimming pared 3 bases from V and 4 bases from J, leaving 16 bases between. The germline gives CDR1 SGHTS, CDR2 YDEGEE. This CDR3 has 15 residues.

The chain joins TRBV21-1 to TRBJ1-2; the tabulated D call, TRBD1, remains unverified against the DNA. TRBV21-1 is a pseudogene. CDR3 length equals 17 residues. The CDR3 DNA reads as TGTGCCAGCAGCAAAAAAGGGGAGGACAGGGGGCTGGATGGCTACACCTTC. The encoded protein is CASSKKGEDRGLDGYTF.

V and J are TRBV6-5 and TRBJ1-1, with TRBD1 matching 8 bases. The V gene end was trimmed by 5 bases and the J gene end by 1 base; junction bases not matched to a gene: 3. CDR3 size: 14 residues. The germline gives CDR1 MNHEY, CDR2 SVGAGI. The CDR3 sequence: CASSTDRGNTEAFF. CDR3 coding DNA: TGTGCCAGCAGTACAGACAGGGGGAACACTGAAGCTTTCTTT.

As DNA, the CDR3 is TGTGCCAGCAGCTTGCAGGGGGCGAACACTGAAGCTTTCTTT. Protein product: CASSLQGANTEAFF. The chain couples TRBV5-6 to TRBJ1-1, with 8 bases identical to TRBD1. The germline V gene encodes CDR1 SGHDT and CDR2 YYEEEE. This CDR3 has 14 residues. Trimming took 1 base from V and 1 from J; bases not matched to a gene: 0.

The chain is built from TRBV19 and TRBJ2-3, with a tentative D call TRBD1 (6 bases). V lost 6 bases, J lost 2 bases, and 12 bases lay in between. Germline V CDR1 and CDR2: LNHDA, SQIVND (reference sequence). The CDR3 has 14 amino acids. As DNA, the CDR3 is TGTGCCAGTAGCGGCCCAGGGGCCACAGATACGCAGTATTTT. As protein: CASSGPGATDTQYF.

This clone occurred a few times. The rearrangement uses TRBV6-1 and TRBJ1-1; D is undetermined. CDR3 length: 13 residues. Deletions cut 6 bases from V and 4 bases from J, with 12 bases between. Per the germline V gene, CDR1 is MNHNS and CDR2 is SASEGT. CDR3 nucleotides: TGTGCCAGCAGGGCTCCGGAGACCACTGAAGCTTTCTTT. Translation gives CASRAPETTEAFF.

The DNA for the CDR3 is TGCGCCAGCAGCCAAGTGGGGACAGGGGGCATCTCTGAAGCTTTCTTT. Its protein product is CASSQVGTGGISEAFF. The V call is TRBV4-1, the J call TRBJ1-1, with 12 bases fitting TRBD1. The CDR3 contains 16 residues. The germline V gene encodes CDR1 MGHRA and CDR2 YSYEKL. V lost 1 base and J lost 6; bases outside the gene matches: 6.

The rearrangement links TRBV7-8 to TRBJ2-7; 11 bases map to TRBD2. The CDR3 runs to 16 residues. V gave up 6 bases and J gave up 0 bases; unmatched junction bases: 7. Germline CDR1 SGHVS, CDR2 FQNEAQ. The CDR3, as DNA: TGTGCCAGCAGTTCTCGACTAGCGGGGAGCTCCTACGAGCAGTACGTC. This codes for CASSSRLAGSSYEQYV.

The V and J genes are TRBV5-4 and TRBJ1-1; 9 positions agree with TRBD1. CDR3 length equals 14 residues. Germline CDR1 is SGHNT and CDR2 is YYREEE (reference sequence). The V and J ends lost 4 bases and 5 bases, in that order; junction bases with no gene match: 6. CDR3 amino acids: CASSINRGRTEAFF. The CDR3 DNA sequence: TGTGCCAGCAGCATAAACAGGGGGCGGACTGAAGCTTTCTTT.

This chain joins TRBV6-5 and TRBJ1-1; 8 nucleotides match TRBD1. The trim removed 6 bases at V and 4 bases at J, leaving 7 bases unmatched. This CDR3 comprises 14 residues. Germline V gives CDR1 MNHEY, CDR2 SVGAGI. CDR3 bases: TGTGCCAGCAGCAGCGACAGGGGCGGCACTGAAGCTTTCTTT. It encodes CASSSDRGGTEAFF.

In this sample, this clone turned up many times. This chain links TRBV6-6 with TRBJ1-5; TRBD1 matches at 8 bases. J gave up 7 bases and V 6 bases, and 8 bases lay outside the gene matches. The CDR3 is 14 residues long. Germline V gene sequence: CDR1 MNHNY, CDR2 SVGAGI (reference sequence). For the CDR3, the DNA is TGTGCCAGCAGCCACGGACAGGGAGGACAGCCCCAGCATTTT. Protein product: CASSHGQGGQPQHF.

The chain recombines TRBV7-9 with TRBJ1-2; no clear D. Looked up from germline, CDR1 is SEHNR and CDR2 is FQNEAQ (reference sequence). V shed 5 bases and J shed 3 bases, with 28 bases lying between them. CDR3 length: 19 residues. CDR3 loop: CASSPTGSGSGEGDYGYTF. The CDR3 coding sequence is TGTGCCAGCAGCCCCACCGGGAGCGGGTCAGGAGAGGGAGACTATGGCTACACCTTC.

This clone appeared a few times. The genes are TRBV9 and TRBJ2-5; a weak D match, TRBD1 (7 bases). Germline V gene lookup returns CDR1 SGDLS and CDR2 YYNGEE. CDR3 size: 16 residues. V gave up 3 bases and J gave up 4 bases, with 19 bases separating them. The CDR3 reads CASSGVIGQGGETQYF. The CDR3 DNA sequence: TGTGCCAGCAGCGGCGTGATTGGCCAGGGGGGAGAGACCCAGTACTTC.

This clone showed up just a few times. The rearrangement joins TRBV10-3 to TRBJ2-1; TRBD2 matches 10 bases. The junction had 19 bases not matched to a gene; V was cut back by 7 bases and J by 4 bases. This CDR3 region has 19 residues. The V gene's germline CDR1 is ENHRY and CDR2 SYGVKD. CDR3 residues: CAITPEERGGRVSYNEQFF. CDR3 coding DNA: TGTGCCATCACCCCTGAGGAGCGGGGGGGCCGTGTTTCGTACAATGAGCAGTTCTTC.

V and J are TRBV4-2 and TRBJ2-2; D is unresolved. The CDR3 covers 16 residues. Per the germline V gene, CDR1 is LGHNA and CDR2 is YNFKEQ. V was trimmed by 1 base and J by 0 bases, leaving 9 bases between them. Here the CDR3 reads CASSQGQASNTGELFF. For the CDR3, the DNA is TGTGCCAGCAGCCAAGGTCAGGCCTCGAACACCGGGGAGCTGTTTTTT.

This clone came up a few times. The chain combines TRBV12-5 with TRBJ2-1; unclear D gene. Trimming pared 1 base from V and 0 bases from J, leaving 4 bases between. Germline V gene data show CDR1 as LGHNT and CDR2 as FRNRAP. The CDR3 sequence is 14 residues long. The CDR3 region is CASGLGSSYNEQFF. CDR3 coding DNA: TGTGCTAGTGGTTTGGGGAGCTCCTACAATGAGCAGTTCTTC.

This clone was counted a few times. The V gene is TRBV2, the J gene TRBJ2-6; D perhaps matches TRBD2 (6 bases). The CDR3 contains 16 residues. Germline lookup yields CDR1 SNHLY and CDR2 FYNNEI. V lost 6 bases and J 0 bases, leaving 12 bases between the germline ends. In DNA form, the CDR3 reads TGTGCCAGCAGGAGGGACTGGAGCTCTGGGGCCAACGTCCTGACTTTC. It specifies CASRRDWSSGANVLTF.

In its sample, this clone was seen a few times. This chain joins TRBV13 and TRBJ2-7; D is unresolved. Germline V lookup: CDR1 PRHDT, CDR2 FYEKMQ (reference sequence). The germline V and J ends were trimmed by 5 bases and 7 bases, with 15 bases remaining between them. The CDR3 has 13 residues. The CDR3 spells CASSPVGDWEQYV. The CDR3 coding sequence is TGTGCCAGCAGCCCAGTGGGTGATTGGGAGCAGTACGTC.

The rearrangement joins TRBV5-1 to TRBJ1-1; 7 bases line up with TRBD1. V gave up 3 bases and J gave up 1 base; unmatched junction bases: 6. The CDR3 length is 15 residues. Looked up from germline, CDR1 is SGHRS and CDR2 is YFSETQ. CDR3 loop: CASSWGRQGNTEAFF. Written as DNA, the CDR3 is TGCGCCAGCAGCTGGGGAAGACAGGGGAACACTGAAGCTTTCTTT.

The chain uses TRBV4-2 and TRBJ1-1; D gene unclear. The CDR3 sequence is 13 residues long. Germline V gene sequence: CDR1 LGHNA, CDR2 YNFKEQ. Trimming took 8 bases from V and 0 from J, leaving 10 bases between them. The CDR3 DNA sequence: TGTGCCAGCGAAAGCGGTATGAACACTGAAGCTTTCTTT. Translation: CASESGMNTEAFF.

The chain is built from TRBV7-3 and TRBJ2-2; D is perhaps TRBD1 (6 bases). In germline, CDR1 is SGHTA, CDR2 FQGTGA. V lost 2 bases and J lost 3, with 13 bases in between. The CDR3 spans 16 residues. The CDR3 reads CASSLDGGSHTGELFF. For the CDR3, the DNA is TGTGCCAGCAGCTTAGATGGGGGCTCACACACCGGGGAGCTGTTTTTT.